The 9 T cell receptor beta chains listed next were all sequenced from one sample in a study of blood T cells in healthy people across ages. A second PCR of 7 to 11 cycles used a sample-barcoded 5' primer and a J-beta primer mix. One entry per CDR3 protein, called by TCRdb with MiXCR from the 5' RACE reads. The table shows around 850,000 distinct CDR3 sequences, with roughly 35% occurring only once. The sample consisted of blood. The receptor set was obtained from a man aged 18 to 35 in good health.

This clonotype occurred many times. V gene TRBV4-3 combines with J gene TRBJ2-3; TRBD2 might be the D (5 bases). Per the germline V gene, CDR1 is LGHNA and CDR2 is YSLEER. Trimming removed 3 bases from V and 6 bases from J, with 16 bases in between. The CDR3 loop spans 15 amino acids. The CDR3, as DNA: TGCGCCAGCAGCCAGGATCGGACTCACCGGGATACGCAGTATTTT. Protein product: CASSQDRTHRDTQYF.

This clonotype was observed a handful of times. V gene TRBV27 combines with J gene TRBJ1-5, with D tentatively TRBD1 (5 bases). In germline, CDR1 is MNHEY, CDR2 SMNVEV (reference sequence). This CDR3 region has 16 residues. V was cut by 4 bases and J by 4 bases, with 17 bases left in between. The DNA for the CDR3 is TGTGCCAGCAGTTCCCCGGCGGGGCGTAGGAATCAGCCCCAGCATTTT. It is translated as CASSSPAGRRNQPQHF.

The chain employs TRBV11-2 and TRBJ2-2; D remains unclear. Germline values: CDR1 SGHAT, CDR2 FQNNGV. V lost 8 bases and J 0 bases, leaving 10 bases between the germline ends. The CDR3 runs to 14 residues. The CDR3 DNA reads TGTGCCAGCGACTTTGGTTCGAACACCGGGGAGCTGTTTTTT. It specifies CASDFGSNTGELFF.

In this sample, this clonotype turned up many times. The chain joins TRBV2 to TRBJ2-3, with D unclear. The V gene's germline CDR1 is SNHLY and CDR2 FYNNEI. This CDR3 has 15 residues. With 6 bases removed from V and 4 bases from J, the gap between germline ends came to 17 bases. CDR3 protein: CASRPRRLSADTQYF. CDR3 in DNA: TGTGCCAGCAGACCAAGAAGATTAAGTGCAGATACGCAGTATTTT.

In its sample, this clonotype was seen a few times. The V gene is TRBV12-3 or TRBV12-4, the J gene TRBJ2-1, with a weak D call TRBD1 (5 bases). The CDR3 runs 13 residues. The ends were cut back, 7 bases at V and 7 bases at J, with 14 bases in the middle. The CDR3 loop is CASTLRQQNEQFF. DNA for the CDR3: TGTGCCAGCACCCTAAGACAGCAAAATGAGCAGTTCTTC.

V gene TRBV30 combines with J gene TRBJ2-3; unclear D gene. CDR3 length: 15 residues. The V gene lost 2 bases and the J gene lost 4 bases, with 16 bases spanning the gap. CDR1 GTSNPN and CDR2 SVGIG come from the germline V gene (reference sequence). The CDR3 region is CAWSTALAHADTQYF. The CDR3 DNA follows: TGTGCCTGGAGTACAGCCTTAGCTCATGCAGATACGCAGTATTTT.

A word on this clonotype: One junction end does not reproduce the germline sequence, and a read error may be involved. The chain recombines TRBV6-2 or TRBV6-3 with TRBJ2-7; D remains unclear. Germline assignment: CDR1 MNHEY and CDR2 SVGEGT. This CDR3 spans 12 amino acids. The CDR3 here is CASRYSHYEQYF. CDR3 DNA sequence: TGTGCCAGCAGGTACTCTCACTACGAGCAGTACTTC.

The sample holds many counts of this clonotype. CDR3 nucleotides: TGTGCCAGCAGCCCCCAGGGTGAAGCTTTCTTT. It codes for CASSPQGEAFF. The chain recombines TRBV16 with TRBJ1-1, with D perhaps TRBD1 (5 bases). Germline lookup yields CDR1 KGHSY and CDR2 FQNENV. The CDR3 consists of 11 residues. V lost 4 bases and J 7 bases, leaving 7 bases between the germline ends.

This clonotype was counted many times. The rearrangement uses TRBV20-1 and TRBJ1-1, with 7 bases matching TRBD1. The J segment lost 1 base and the V segment lost 3 bases, leaving 8 bases of the junction unmatched. The CDR3 runs to 15 residues. Germline CDR1 and CDR2: DFQATT and SNEGSKA (reference sequence). The CDR3 reads CSAREQGGRNTEAFF. CDR3 DNA sequence: TGCAGTGCTAGGGAGCAGGGGGGACGGAACACTGAAGCTTTCTTT.